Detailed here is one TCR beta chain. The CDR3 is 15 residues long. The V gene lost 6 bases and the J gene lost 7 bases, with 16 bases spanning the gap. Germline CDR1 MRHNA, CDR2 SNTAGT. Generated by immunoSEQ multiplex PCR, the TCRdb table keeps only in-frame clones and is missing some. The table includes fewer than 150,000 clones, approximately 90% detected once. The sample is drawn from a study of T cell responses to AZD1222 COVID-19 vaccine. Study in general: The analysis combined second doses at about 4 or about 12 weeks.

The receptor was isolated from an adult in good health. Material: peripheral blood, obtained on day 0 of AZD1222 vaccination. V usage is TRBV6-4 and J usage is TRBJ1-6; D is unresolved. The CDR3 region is CASRPPQYFNSPLHF. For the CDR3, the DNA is TGTGCCAGCAGGCCTCCTCAGTACTTCAATTCACCCCTCCACTTT.